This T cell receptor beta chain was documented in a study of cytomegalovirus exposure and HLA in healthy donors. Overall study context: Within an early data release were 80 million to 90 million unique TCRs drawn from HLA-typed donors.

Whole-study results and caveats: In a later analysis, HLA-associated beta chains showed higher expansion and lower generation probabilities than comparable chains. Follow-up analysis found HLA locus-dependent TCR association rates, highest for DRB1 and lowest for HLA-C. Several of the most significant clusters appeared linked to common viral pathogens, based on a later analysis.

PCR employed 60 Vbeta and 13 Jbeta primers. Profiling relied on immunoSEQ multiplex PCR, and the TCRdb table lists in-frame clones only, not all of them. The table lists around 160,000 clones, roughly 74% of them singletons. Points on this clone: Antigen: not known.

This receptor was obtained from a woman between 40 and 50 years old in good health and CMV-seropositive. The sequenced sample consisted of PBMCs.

In DNA, the CDR3 is TGTGCCGCCGAGGGACAGTTAAACACTGAAGCTTTCTTT. Translating gives CAAEGQLNTEAFF. J is TRBJ1-1 and V is TRBV6-1, with 7 positions matching TRBD1. From germline, CDR1 is MNHNS and CDR2 SASEGT. The J segment lost 2 bases and the V segment lost 11 bases, leaving 8 bases of the junction unmatched. The CDR3 consists of 13 residues.